This TCR beta chain was captured in a study of metastatic and nonmetastatic thyroid tumors (dated by TCRdb to 2018 to 2021). Broadly, across the study: Repertoires from peripheral blood and from tumor or nodule tissue samples of malignant and benign thyroid patients were compared. Points the paper makes about the study in general: TCR beta diversity was reported as significantly higher in malignant tumors than in benign nodules, in both blood and tumor samples.

Libraries came from PCR. Sequenced on an Illumina HiSeq 4000. High-throughput sequencing was used to profile the TCR beta-chain CDR3 region of every patient. As for the authors' bioinformatics: A classifier to discriminate distant-metastatic papillary thyroid cancer patients was built from CDR3 differences across clinicopathological groups. To measure repertoire diversity the researchers used the Shannon index, while the Morisita-Horn index served to gauge how similar the tumor and blood repertoires were. TCRdb's own reprocessing of the public reads used fastp at Q25 and MiXCR and kept productive beta chains. TCRdb's processing, not the study's, gives the V and J calls here. A total of roughly 8,400 clones appear in this sample, roughly 31% of them only once. About 20% of the sample rests with the top ten. Cut back by 0 bases and 3 bases, the V and J ends lie 5 bases apart. The CDR3 spans 13 residues, from the cysteine through the phenylalanine. The DNA shown is the 39-base CDR3, in frame from base 1. Based on the germline V gene, the CDR1 and CDR2 sequences are SGHTA and FQGTGA.

None of the patients had been given any treatment before thyroid surgery. Using T-cell receptor beta sequencing, the researchers looked back retrospectively at clinical samples from patients, gathered between the early 2010s and the late 2010s. With respect to this clone: No antigen is known for it. Per-base quality was not reported, and no clone a single base away is much larger than it.

This receptor was taken from a female donor with papillary thyroid cancer or a benign thyroid nodule (not recorded which). Some clones in this sample may be carry-over from other donors' samples. The sample comprised tumor tissue. Here the chain combines TRBV7-3 and TRBJ1-1, with the identity of the D gene unclear. The DNA reads as follows: TGTGCCAGCAGCTTAACTCTGTACACTGAAGCTTTCTTT. Its protein reads: CASSLTLYTEAFF.